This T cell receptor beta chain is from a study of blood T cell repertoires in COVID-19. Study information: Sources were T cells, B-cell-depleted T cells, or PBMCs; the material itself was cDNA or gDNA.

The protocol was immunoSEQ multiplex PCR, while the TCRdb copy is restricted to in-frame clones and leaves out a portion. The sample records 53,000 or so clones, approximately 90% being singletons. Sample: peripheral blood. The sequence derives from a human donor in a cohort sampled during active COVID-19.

CDR3 sequence: CASSAARGEGYTF. The CDR3 DNA sequence: TGTGCCAGCAGTGCAGCGCGCGGGGAAGGCTACACCTTC. The chain recombines TRBV28 with TRBJ1-2; D ambiguous. The CDR3 consists of 13 residues. Trimming removed 5 bases from V and 8 bases from J, with 15 bases in between. CDR1 and CDR2 (germline): MDHEN, SYDVKM.